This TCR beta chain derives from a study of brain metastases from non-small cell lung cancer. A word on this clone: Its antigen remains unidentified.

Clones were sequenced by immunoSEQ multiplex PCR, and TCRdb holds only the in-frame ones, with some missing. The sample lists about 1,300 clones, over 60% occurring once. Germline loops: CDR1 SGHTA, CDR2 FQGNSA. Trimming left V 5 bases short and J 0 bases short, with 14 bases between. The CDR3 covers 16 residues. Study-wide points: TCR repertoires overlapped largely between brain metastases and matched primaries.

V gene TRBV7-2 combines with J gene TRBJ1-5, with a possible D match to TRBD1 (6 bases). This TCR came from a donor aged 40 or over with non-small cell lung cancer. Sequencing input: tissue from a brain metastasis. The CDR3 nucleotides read TGTGCCAGCAGCCGCGGGACACGTATTAGCAATCAGCCCCAGCATTTT. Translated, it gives CASSRGTRISNQPQHF.